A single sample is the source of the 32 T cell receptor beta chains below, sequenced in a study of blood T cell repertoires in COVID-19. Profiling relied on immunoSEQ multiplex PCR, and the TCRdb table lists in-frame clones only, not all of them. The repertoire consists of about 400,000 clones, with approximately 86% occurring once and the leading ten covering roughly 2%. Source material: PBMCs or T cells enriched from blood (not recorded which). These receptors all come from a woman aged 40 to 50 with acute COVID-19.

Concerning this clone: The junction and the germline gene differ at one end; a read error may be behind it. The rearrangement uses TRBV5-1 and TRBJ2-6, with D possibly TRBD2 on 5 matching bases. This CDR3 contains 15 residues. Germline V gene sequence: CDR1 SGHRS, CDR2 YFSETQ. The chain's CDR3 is CASSFSGSGSNVLTF. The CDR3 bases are TGCGCCAGCAGCTTTTCGGGGTCTGGGTCCAACGTCCTGACTTTC. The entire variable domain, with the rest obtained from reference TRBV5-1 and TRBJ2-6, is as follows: KAGVTQTPRYLIKTRGQQVTLSCSPISGHRSVSWYQQTPGQGLQFLFEYFSETQRNKGNFPGRFSGRQFSNSRSEMNVSTLELGDSALYLCASSFSGSGSNVLTFGAGSRLTVL.

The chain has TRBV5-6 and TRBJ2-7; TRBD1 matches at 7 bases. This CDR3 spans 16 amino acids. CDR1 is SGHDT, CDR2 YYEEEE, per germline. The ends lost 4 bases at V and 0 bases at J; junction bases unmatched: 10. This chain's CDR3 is CASSRVDRSFSYEQYF. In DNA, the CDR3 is TGTGCCAGCAGCAGAGTGGACAGGTCGTTCTCCTACGAGCAGTACTTC.

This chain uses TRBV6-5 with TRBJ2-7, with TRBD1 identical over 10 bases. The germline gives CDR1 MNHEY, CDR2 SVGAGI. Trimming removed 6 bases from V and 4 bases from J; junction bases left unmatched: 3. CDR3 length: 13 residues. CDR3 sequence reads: CASSSDRGYEQYF. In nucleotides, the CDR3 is TGTGCCAGCAGCTCGGACAGGGGGTACGAGCAGTACTTC.

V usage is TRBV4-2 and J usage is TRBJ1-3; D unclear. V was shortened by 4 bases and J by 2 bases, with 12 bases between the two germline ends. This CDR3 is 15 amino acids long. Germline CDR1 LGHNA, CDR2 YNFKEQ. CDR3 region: CASSRSSDAGNTIYF. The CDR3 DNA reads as TGTGCCAGCAGCCGTAGCAGTGATGCTGGAAACACCATATATTTT.

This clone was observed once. In nucleotides, the CDR3 is TGTGCCACCAGCACTCGGACAGGGGGCGATGGCTACACCTTC. It yields the protein CATSTRTGGDGYTF. The rearrangement uses TRBV15 and TRBJ1-2, with 11 bases aligning to TRBD1. The CDR3 sequence is 14 residues long. Germline loops: CDR1 LNHNV, CDR2 YYDKDF (reference sequence). V shed 4 bases, J shed 6 bases, and the junction held 4 bases outside the gene matches. Using reference TRBV15 and TRBJ1-2 for the parts outside the CDR3, the full variable domain is DAMVIQNPRYQVTQFGKPVTLSCSQTLNHNVMYWYQQKSSQAPKLLFHYYDKDFNNEADTPDNFQSRRPNTSFCFLDIRSPGLGDTAMYLCATSTRTGGDGYTFGSGTRLTVV.

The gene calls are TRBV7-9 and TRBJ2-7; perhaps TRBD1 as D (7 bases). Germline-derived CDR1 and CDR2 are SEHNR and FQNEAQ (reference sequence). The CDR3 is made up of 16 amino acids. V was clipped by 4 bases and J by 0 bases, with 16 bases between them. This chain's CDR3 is CASSYWSGGGSYEQYF. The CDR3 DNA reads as TGTGCCAGCAGCTACTGGTCAGGGGGAGGCTCCTACGAGCAGTACTTC.

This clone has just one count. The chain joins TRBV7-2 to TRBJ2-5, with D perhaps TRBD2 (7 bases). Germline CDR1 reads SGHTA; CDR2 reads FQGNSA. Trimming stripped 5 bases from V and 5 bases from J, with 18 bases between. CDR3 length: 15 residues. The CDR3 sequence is CASSRGAGPGETQYF. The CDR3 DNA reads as TGTGCCAGCAGCCGGGGGGCGGGGCCGGGGGAGACCCAGTACTTC.

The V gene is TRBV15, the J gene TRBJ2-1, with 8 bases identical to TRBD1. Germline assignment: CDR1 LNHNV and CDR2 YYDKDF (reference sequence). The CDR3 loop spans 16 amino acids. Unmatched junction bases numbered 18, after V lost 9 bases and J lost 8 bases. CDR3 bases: TGTGCCACTGGGACAGGTTTGTTCCCCAGCAGCGATGAGCAGTTCTTC. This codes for CATGTGLFPSSDEQFF.

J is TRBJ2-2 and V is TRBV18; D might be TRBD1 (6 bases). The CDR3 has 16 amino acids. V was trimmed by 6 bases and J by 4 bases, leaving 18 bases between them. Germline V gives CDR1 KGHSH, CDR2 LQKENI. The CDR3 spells CASSQEQGSGTGELFF. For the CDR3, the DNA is TGTGCCAGCTCCCAGGAACAGGGCTCGGGCACCGGGGAGCTGTTTTTT.

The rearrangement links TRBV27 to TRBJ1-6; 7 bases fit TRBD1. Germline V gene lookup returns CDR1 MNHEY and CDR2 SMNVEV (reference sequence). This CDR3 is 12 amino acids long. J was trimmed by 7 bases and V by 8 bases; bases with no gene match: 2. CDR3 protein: CASLTGNSPLHF. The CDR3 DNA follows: TGTGCCAGCCTGACAGGGAATTCACCCCTCCACTTT.

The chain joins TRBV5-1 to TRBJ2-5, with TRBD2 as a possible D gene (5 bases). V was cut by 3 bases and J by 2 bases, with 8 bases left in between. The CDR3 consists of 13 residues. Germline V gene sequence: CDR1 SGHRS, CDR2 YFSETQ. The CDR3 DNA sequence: TGCGCCAGCAGCTCCCGGACTCAAGAGACCCAGTACTTC. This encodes CASSSRTQETQYF.

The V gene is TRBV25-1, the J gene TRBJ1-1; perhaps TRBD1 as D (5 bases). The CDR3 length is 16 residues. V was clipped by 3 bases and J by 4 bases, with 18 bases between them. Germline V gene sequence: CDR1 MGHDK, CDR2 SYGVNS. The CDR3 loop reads CASSDSSIRVGTEAFF. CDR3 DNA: TGTGCCAGCAGTGACTCGAGCATCAGGGTGGGCACTGAAGCTTTCTTT.

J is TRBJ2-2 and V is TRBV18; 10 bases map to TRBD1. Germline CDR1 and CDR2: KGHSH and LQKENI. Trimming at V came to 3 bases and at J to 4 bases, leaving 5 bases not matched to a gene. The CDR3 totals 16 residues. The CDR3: CASSPPTGGITGELFF. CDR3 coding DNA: TGTGCCAGCTCACCGCCGACAGGGGGCATCACCGGGGAGCTGTTTTTT.

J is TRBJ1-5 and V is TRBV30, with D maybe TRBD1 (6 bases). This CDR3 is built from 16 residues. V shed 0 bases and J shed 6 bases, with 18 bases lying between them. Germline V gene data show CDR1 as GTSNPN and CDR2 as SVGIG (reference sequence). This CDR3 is CAWSVRGAGMVQPQHF. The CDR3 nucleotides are TGTGCCTGGAGTGTTCGGGGGGCAGGGATGGTTCAGCCCCAGCATTTT.

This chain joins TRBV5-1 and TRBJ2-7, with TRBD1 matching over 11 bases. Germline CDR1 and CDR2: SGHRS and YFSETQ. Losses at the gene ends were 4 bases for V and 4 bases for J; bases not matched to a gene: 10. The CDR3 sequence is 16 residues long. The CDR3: CASSPARGQGVYEQYF. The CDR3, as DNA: TGCGCCAGCAGCCCCGCCCGGGGACAGGGGGTGTACGAGCAGTACTTC.

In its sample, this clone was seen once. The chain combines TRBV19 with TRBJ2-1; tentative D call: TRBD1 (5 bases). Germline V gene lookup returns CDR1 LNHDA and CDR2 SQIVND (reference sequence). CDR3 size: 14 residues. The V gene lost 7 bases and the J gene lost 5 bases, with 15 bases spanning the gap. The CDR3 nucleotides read TGTGCCAGTAATGCAGGGCGGACGAACAATGAGCAGTTCTTC. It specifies CASNAGRTNNEQFF.

The CDR3 coding sequence is TGTGCCAGCATGAACTTCTACGAGCAGTACTTC. Amino acids: CASMNFYEQYF. The V gene is TRBV6-5, the J gene TRBJ2-7; D gene ambiguous. The CDR3 extends over 11 amino acids. The ends were cut back, 7 bases at V and 3 bases at J, with 7 bases in the middle. From germline, CDR1 is MNHEY and CDR2 SVGAGI.

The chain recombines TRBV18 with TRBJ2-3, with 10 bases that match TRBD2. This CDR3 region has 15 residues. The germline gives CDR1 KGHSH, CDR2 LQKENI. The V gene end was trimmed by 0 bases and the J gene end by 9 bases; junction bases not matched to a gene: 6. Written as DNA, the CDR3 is TGTGCCAGCTCACCACCGGGACTAGCGCAGTCGACGCAGTATTTT. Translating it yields CASSPPGLAQSTQYF.

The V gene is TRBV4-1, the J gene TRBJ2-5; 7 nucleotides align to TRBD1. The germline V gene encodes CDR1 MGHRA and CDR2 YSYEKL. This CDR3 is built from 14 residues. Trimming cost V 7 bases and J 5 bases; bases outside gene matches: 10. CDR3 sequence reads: CASTRLTGTETQYF. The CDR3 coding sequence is TGCGCCAGCACGAGACTGACAGGGACGGAGACCCAGTACTTC.

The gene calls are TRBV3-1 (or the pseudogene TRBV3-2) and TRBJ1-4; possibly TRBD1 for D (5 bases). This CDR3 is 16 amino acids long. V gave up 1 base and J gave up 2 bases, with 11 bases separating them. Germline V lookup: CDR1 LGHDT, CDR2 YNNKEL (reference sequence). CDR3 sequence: CASSQVPTGTNEKLFF. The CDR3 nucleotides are TGTGCCAGCAGCCAAGTCCCTACAGGTACTAATGAAAAACTGTTTTTT.

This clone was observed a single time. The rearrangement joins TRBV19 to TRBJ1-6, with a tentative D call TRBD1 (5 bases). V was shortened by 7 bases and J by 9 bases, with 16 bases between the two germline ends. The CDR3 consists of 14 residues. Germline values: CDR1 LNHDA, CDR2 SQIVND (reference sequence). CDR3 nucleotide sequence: TGTGCCAGTACCCCAAGGGGAATGTCTTCACCCCTCCACTTT. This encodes CASTPRGMSSPLHF.

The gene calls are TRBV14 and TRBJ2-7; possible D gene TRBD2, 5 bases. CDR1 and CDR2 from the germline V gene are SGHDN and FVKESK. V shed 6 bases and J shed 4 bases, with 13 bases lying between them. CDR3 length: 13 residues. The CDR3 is CASSVYGVYEQYF. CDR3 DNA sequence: TGTGCCAGCAGTGTTTACGGGGTTTACGAGCAGTACTTC. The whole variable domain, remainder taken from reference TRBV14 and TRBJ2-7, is EAGVTQFPSHSVIEKGQTVTLRCDPISGHDNLYWYRRVMGKEIKFLLHFVKESKQDESGMPNNRFLAERTGGTYSTLKVQPAELEDSGVYFCASSVYGVYEQYFGPGTRLTVT.

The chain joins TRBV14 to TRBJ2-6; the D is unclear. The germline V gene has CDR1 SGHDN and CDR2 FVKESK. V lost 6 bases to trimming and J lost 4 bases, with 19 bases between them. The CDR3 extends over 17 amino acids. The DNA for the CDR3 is TGTGCCAGCAGTCCTGCCATAGGCCGCGGAGGGGCCAACGTCCTGACTTTC. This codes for CASSPAIGRGGANVLTF.

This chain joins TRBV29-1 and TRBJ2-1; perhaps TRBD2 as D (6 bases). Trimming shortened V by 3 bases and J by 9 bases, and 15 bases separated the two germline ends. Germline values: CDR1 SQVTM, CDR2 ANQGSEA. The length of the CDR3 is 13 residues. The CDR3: CSVDNTNGGEQFF. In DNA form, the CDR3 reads TGCAGCGTTGATAATACCAACGGGGGTGAGCAGTTCTTC.

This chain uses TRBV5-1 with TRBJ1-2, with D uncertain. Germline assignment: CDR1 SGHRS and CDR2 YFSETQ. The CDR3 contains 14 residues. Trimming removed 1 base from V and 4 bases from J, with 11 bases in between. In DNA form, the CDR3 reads TGCGCCAGCAGCTTGATGCAGGAAAGCTATGGCTACACCTTC. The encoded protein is CASSLMQESYGYTF.

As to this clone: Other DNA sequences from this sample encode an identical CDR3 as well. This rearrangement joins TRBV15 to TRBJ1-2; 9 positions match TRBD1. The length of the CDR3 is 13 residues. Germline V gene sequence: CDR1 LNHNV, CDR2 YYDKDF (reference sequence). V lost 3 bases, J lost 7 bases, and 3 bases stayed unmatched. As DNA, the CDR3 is TGTGCCACCAGCAGGGGGACAGGGTCTGGCTACACCTTC. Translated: CATSRGTGSGYTF.

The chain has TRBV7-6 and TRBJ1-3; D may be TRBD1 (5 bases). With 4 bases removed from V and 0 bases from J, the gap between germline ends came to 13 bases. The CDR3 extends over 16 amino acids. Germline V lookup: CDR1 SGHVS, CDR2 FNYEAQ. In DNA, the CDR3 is TGTGCCAGCAGCTCCCGGGGGGGGAACTCTGGAAACACCATATATTTT. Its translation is CASSSRGGNSGNTIYF.

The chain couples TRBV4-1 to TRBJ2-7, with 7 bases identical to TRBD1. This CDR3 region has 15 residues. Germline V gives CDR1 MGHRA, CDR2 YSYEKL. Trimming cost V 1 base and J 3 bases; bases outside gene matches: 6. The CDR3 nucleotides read TGCGCCAGCAGCCAAGTCTTAGGGGGCGACTACGAGCAGTACTTC. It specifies CASSQVLGGDYEQYF.

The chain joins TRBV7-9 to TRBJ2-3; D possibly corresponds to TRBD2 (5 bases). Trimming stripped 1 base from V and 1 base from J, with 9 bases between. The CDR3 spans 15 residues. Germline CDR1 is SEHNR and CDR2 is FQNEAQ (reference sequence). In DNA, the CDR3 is TGTGCCAGCAGCTTAGTCGGGGAAGGCACAGATACGCAGTATTTT. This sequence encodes CASSLVGEGTDTQYF.

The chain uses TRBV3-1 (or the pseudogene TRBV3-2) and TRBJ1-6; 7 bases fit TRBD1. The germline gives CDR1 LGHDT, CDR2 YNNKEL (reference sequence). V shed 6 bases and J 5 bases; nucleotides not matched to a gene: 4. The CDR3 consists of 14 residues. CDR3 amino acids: CASSTTGNNSPLHF. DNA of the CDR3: TGTGCCAGCAGTACGACAGGGAATAATTCACCCCTCCACTTT.

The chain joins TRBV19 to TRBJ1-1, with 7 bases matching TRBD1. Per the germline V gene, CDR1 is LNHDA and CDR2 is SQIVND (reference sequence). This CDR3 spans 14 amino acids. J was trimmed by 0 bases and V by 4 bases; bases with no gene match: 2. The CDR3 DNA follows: TGTGCCAGTAGTAGGCAGGGGGTGAACACTGAAGCTTTCTTT. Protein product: CASSRQGVNTEAFF. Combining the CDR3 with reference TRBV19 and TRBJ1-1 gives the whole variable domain DGGITQSPKYLFRKEGQNVTLSCEQNLNHDAMYWYRQDPGQGLRLIYYSQIVNDFQKGDIAEGYSVSREKKESFPLTVTSAQKNPTAFYLCASSRQGVNTEAFFGQGTRLTVV.

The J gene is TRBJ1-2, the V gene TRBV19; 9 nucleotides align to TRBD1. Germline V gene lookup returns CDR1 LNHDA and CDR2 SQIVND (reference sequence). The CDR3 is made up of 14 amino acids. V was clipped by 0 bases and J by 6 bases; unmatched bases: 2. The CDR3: CASSIEGQGNGYTF. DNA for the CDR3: TGTGCCAGTAGTATAGAGGGACAGGGAAATGGCTACACCTTC.